One and the same sample provided the 32 T cell receptor beta chains below, sequenced in a study of CD8 T cells in Susac syndrome (dated by TCRdb to between 2017 and 2020). Library method: the immunoSEQ multiplex PCR assay. RNA was extracted using the RNeasy kit, and roughly 0.5 to 1 microgram was reverse transcribed with random hexamers. TCRdb passed the public sequencing reads through fastp at Q25 and MiXCR, retaining productive beta sequences. Rows are combined by CDR3 protein, so each entry shows the most common genes and DNA. For this sample the table gives approximately 220,000 distinct CDR3 sequences, of which 95% were detected only once. The top ten clonotypes cover approximately 0.08% of the sample. Sequencing was performed on CD4+ T cells from PBMCs. These receptors originate from a human donor with multiple sclerosis.

The chain joins TRBV4-1 to TRBJ1-6; perhaps TRBD1 as D (5 bases). CDR3 length: 16 residues. Germline loops: CDR1 MGHRA, CDR2 YSYEKL. Trimming took off 0 bases at V and 9 bases at J, with 15 bases between the two ends. CDR3 coding DNA: TGCGCCAGCAGCCAAGACCAAAGTGCGGGGGGTTCACCCCTCCACTTT. It yields the protein CASSQDQSAGGSPLHF.

The chain links TRBV6-5 to TRBJ1-2, with TRBD1 matching over 8 bases. This CDR3 comprises 15 residues. The V segment lost 5 bases and the J segment 8 bases; nucleotides outside the gene matches: 13. Germline CDR1 and CDR2: MNHEY and SVGAGI. CDR3 DNA: TGTGCCAGCAGTCCTCCCTCCGGGACAGGAGACGGCTACACCTTC. This translates into CASSPPSGTGDGYTF.

The V call is TRBV12-5, the J call TRBJ2-5, with a possible D match to TRBD1 (6 bases). CDR3 length: 14 amino acids. Trimming removed 4 bases from V and 4 bases from J, with 13 bases in between. Germline V gene data show CDR1 as LGHNT and CDR2 as FRNRAP. The CDR3 DNA sequence: TGTGCTAGTGGTTCTGACAGGTTCGGAGAGACCCAGTACTTC. Translated, it gives CASGSDRFGETQYF.

V usage is TRBV19 and J usage is TRBJ2-4; D is perhaps TRBD1 or TRBD2 (6 bases each). With 3 bases removed from V and 9 bases from J, the gap between germline ends came to 21 bases. Germline assignment: CDR1 LNHDA and CDR2 SQIVND (reference sequence). The CDR3 has 16 amino acids. The CDR3 is CASSITPGAAQGIQYF. In nucleotides, the CDR3 is TGTGCCAGTAGTATCACCCCGGGGGCGGCACAGGGCATTCAGTACTTC.

The rearrangement joins TRBV29-1 to TRBJ2-4; D is tentatively TRBD1 or TRBD2 (5 bases each). V shed 7 bases and J shed 1 base, with 17 bases lying between them. The CDR3 is made up of 15 amino acids. Germline CDR1 reads SQVTM; CDR2 reads ANQGSEA. DNA of the CDR3: TGCAGCGCGAGCGGTAGGGGAGAGGCCAAAAACATTCAGTACTTC. Its protein product is CSASGRGEAKNIQYF.

The rearrangement links TRBV19 to TRBJ1-1; TRBD1 agrees at 7 bases. Trimming took 9 bases from V and 3 from J; bases not matched to a gene: 4. The CDR3 extends over 12 amino acids. CDR1 LNHDA and CDR2 SQIVND come from the germline V gene (reference sequence). CDR3 protein: CASRGVYTEAFF. CDR3 nucleotide sequence: TGTGCCAGCAGGGGGGTCTACACTGAAGCTTTCTTT.

The chain links TRBV7-3 to TRBJ1-1, with 7 bases matching TRBD1. There are 14 residues in the CDR3. With V trimmed by 5 bases and J by 0 bases, 3 bases remained unmatched. Germline values: CDR1 SGHTA, CDR2 FQGTGA. DNA of the CDR3: TGTGCCAGCAGCGAGGGACAGATGAACACTGAAGCTTTCTTT. It codes for CASSEGQMNTEAFF.

The chain couples TRBV30 to TRBJ1-6, with 7 bases aligning to TRBD1. V was clipped by 4 bases and J by 14 bases; unmatched bases: 14. Germline lookup yields CDR1 GTSNPN and CDR2 SVGIG (reference sequence). The CDR3 sequence is 14 residues long. CDR3 amino acids: CAWNRGQRLATLHF. CDR3 nucleotides: TGTGCCTGGAATAGGGGACAGAGGCTAGCGACCCTCCACTTT.

The V call is TRBV12-3 or TRBV12-4, the J call TRBJ2-2, with D perhaps matching TRBD2 (6 bases). This CDR3 contains 14 residues. The V end lost 9 bases, the J end lost 6 bases, and 17 bases lay between the germline ends. The CDR3 region is CASTLTSPAGELFF. CDR3 bases: TGTGCCAGTACCCTAACTAGCCCGGCCGGGGAGCTGTTTTTT.

The chain is built from TRBV30 and TRBJ2-3, with D uncertain. The CDR3 has 14 amino acids. The germline V and J ends were trimmed by 2 bases and 4 bases, with 13 bases remaining between them. Germline CDR1 reads GTSNPN; CDR2 reads SVGIG (reference sequence). The CDR3, as DNA: TGTGCCTGGAGTCGAGGCGCTGGCCCAGATACGCAGTATTTT. Its translation is CAWSRGAGPDTQYF.

J is TRBJ1-5 and V is TRBV30; D not resolved. Per germline, CDR1 GTSNPN and CDR2 SVGIG (reference sequence). CDR3 length: 14 amino acids. Trimming cost V 0 bases and J 3 bases, with 9 bases left between them. The CDR3 is CAWSVATSNQPQHF. Written as DNA, the CDR3 is TGTGCCTGGAGTGTGGCGACCTCCAATCAGCCCCAGCATTTT.

The genes are TRBV25-1 and TRBJ2-2; TRBD1 matches at 7 bases. CDR1 and CDR2 from the germline V gene are MGHDK and SYGVNS. Losses at the gene ends were 4 bases for V and 1 base for J; bases not matched to a gene: 9. The CDR3 has 17 residues. Written as DNA, the CDR3 is TGTGCCAGCAGTGGACAAGGGACAGTTCGGAACACCGGGGAGCTGTTTTTT. Protein sequence: CASSGQGTVRNTGELFF.

The genes are TRBV7-6 and TRBJ2-5, with D unclear. V gave up 5 bases and J gave up 8 bases, with 12 bases separating them. Germline V gives CDR1 SGHVS, CDR2 FNYEAQ. The CDR3 contains 12 residues. Written as DNA, the CDR3 is TGTGCCAGCAGCCAGGCCCCGTACACCCAGTACTTC. This gives the protein CASSQAPYTQYF. Supplemented by reference TRBV7-6 and TRBJ2-5, the full variable domain reads GAGVSQSPRYKVTKRGQDVALRCDPISGHVSLYWYRQALGQGPEFLTYFNYEAQQDKSGLPNDRFSAERPEGSISTLTIQRTEQRDSAMYRCASSQAPYTQYFGPGTRLLVL.

V usage is TRBV29-1 and J usage is TRBJ1-2; unclear D gene. The CDR3 extends over 11 amino acids. Germline assignment: CDR1 SQVTM and CDR2 ANQGSEA. Trimming cost V 3 bases and J 4 bases, with 6 bases left between them. CDR3 coding DNA: TGCAGCGTTGAGAGGACCTATGGCTACACCTTC. It encodes CSVERTYGYTF.

The chain links TRBV6-5 to TRBJ1-1; 7 nucleotides line up with TRBD1. CDR3 length: 14 amino acids. Trimming removed 4 bases from V and 4 bases from J; junction bases left unmatched: 6. Germline CDR1 reads MNHEY; CDR2 reads SVGAGI. The CDR3 here is CASSSDRVSTEAFF. The CDR3 region has the DNA TGTGCCAGCAGTTCCGACAGGGTCAGCACTGAAGCTTTCTTT.

V gene TRBV20-1 combines with J gene TRBJ2-2, with unresolved D. Germline-derived CDR1 and CDR2 are DFQATT and SNEGSKA (reference sequence). V was clipped by 5 bases and J by 1 base, with 11 bases between them. The CDR3 runs to 14 residues. The DNA for the CDR3 is TGCAGTGCTCCAAGACTGGAGAACACCGGGGAGCTGTTTTTT. Protein: CSAPRLENTGELFF.

V is TRBV20-1 and J is TRBJ1-5; 7 bases align to TRBD1. V shed 6 bases, J shed 7 bases, and the junction held 9 bases outside the gene matches. Germline V CDR1 and CDR2: DFQATT, SNEGSKA (reference sequence). The CDR3 length is 13 residues. The CDR3 DNA reads TGCAGTGCGCACCGGGACAGTAGGCAGCCCCAGCATTTT. Translation: CSAHRDSRQPQHF.

The gene calls are TRBV2 and TRBJ2-7, with no clear D. The CDR3 is 16 residues long. V shed 1 base and J shed 3 bases, with 16 bases lying between them. Per the germline V gene, CDR1 is SNHLY and CDR2 is FYNNEI. CDR3 in amino acids: CASSEVRSSSNYEQYF. DNA of the CDR3: TGTGCCAGCAGTGAAGTGAGGTCCTCATCTAACTACGAGCAGTACTTC.

The gene calls are TRBV2 and TRBJ1-2; D is undetermined. The germline V and J ends were trimmed by 4 bases and 5 bases, with 5 bases remaining between them. The germline CDR1 and CDR2 sequences are SNHLY and FYNNEI. The CDR3 is made up of 11 amino acids. CDR3 protein: CASSVAYGYTF. The CDR3, as DNA: TGTGCCAGCAGTGTTGCTTATGGCTACACCTTC.

The chain joins TRBV30 to TRBJ1-1; the D gene is possibly TRBD1 (6 bases). CDR1 and CDR2 from the germline V gene are GTSNPN and SVGIG (reference sequence). Trimming stripped 0 bases from V and 1 base from J, with 12 bases between. This CDR3 contains 15 residues. CDR3 amino acids: CAWSVERTANTEAFF. For the CDR3, the DNA is TGTGCCTGGAGTGTTGAGAGGACAGCGAACACTGAAGCTTTCTTT.

This chain links TRBV12-3 or TRBV12-4 with TRBJ1-2; D might be TRBD1 (6 bases). The CDR3 runs to 15 residues. V lost 6 bases to trimming and J lost 5 bases, with 19 bases between them. Here the CDR3 reads CASRPSQGRGYGYTF. In nucleotides, the CDR3 is TGTGCCAGCAGACCGTCCCAGGGGCGTGGGTATGGCTACACCTTC.

There are a few counts of this clonotype. The chain links TRBV2 to TRBJ2-5; D remains unclear. The CDR3 has 12 residues. V was trimmed by 6 bases and J by 2 bases, leaving 7 bases between them. CDR1 and CDR2 from the germline V gene are SNHLY and FYNNEI. The CDR3 coding sequence is TGTGCCAGCAGAGGCCCACAAGAGACCCAGTACTTC. Protein: CASRGPQETQYF.

V and J are TRBV30 and TRBJ1-4; the D is unclear. The CDR3 covers 11 residues. V lost 1 base and J lost 4, with 1 base in between. Germline lookup yields CDR1 GTSNPN and CDR2 SVGIG (reference sequence). CDR3 in amino acids: CAWSDNEKLFF. CDR3 DNA: TGTGCCTGGAGTGATAATGAAAAACTGTTTTTT.

The genes are TRBV7-2 and TRBJ2-1; D is perhaps TRBD2 (5 bases). Trimming cost V 4 bases and J 4 bases, with 5 bases left between them. The CDR3 runs 12 residues. CDR1 is SGHTA and CDR2 is FQGNSA in the germline V gene. In DNA form, the CDR3 reads TGTGCCAGCAGCTCGGGATACAATGAGCAGTTCTTC. Protein: CASSSGYNEQFF.

The gene calls are TRBV4-2 and TRBJ1-2; 8 nucleotides agree with TRBD1. CDR1 and CDR2 (germline): LGHNA, YNFKEQ. The CDR3 covers 16 residues. J was trimmed by 2 bases and V by 0 bases; bases with no gene match: 5. In DNA, the CDR3 is TGTGCCAGCAGCCAAGATCCCGGACAGGGCAACTATGGCTACACCTTC. It codes for CASSQDPGQGNYGYTF.

The V gene is TRBV30, the J gene TRBJ1-2, with a possible D match to TRBD1 (6 bases). V shed 3 bases and J shed 8 bases, with 16 bases lying between them. CDR3 length: 13 amino acids. Germline CDR1 and CDR2: GTSNPN and SVGIG (reference sequence). The CDR3 DNA reads TGTGCCTGGAGCGGGGGCCGGGATGCGGGCTACACCTTC. As protein: CAWSGGRDAGYTF.

This clonotype appeared a single time. J is TRBJ1-2 and V is TRBV7-9; 12 bases align to TRBD1. With 5 bases clipped from V and 6 bases from J, the junction kept 10 bases outside the gene matches. The length of the CDR3 is 16 residues. Germline values: CDR1 SEHNR, CDR2 FQNEAQ (reference sequence). The CDR3 DNA is TGTGCCAGCAGCATCCCGGGACAGGGGGCGCGGAATGGCTACACCTTC. Residues: CASSIPGQGARNGYTF.

V gene TRBV5-4 combines with J gene TRBJ2-3; TRBD1 is a possible D gene (7 bases). With 4 bases removed from V and 2 bases from J, the gap between germline ends came to 14 bases. From germline, CDR1 is SGHNT and CDR2 YYREEE (reference sequence). This CDR3 is 15 amino acids long. CDR3 protein: CASSPRDSYTDTQYF. The CDR3 DNA reads TGTGCCAGCAGCCCGCGGGACAGTTACACAGATACGCAGTATTTT.

The V call is TRBV20-1, the J call TRBJ1-2; D is unclear. This CDR3 comprises 15 residues. CDR1 DFQATT and CDR2 SNEGSKA come from the germline V gene (reference sequence). Trimming removed 3 bases at V and 0 bases at J, with 14 bases between. This CDR3 reads CSASAPGTANYGYTF. In nucleotides, the CDR3 is TGCAGTGCTAGTGCCCCAGGCACAGCTAACTATGGCTACACCTTC.

This clonotype was seen just once. The rearrangement uses TRBV30 and TRBJ2-3, with D unclear. The germline V and J ends were trimmed by 4 bases and 2 bases, with 13 bases remaining between them. This CDR3 comprises 14 residues. CDR1 GTSNPN and CDR2 SVGIG come from the germline V gene (reference sequence). The CDR3 reads CAWNGYTPTDTQYF. The CDR3 DNA reads TGTGCCTGGAACGGCTACACTCCCACAGATACGCAGTATTTT.

The chain is built from TRBV9 and TRBJ2-1; 9 nucleotides line up with TRBD1. Germline V CDR1 and CDR2: SGDLS, YYNGEE. The length of the CDR3 is 15 residues. The J segment lost 0 bases and the V segment lost 3 bases, leaving 1 base of the junction unmatched. CDR3 residues: CASSAGQGSYNEQFF. CDR3 coding DNA: TGTGCCAGCAGCGCGGGACAGGGCTCCTACAATGAGCAGTTCTTC.

The genes are TRBV20-1 and TRBJ2-5; D is unresolved. With 7 bases removed from V and 7 bases from J, the gap between germline ends came to 22 bases. Germline-derived CDR1 and CDR2 are DFQATT and SNEGSKA (reference sequence). This CDR3 spans 14 amino acids. CDR3: CSVVPGLSKGTQYF. The CDR3 nucleotides read TGCAGTGTTGTCCCGGGCCTAAGTAAAGGGACCCAGTACTTC.